These 32 T cell receptor beta chains originate from one sample sequenced in a study of neurological immune-mediated disorders. TCRdb re-called the 5' RACE reads through MiXCR, storing one row per CDR3 protein. The sample carries 66,000 or so distinct CDR3 sequences, 4.5% recorded once. Source material: PBMCs. These receptors all stem from a man aged 30 to 39 with multiple sclerosis.

The rearrangement uses TRBV28 and TRBJ1-1; TRBD1 is a possible D gene (6 bases). V was clipped by 6 bases and J by 7 bases, with 21 bases between them. The CDR3 length is 15 residues. Germline V gene data show CDR1 as MDHEN and CDR2 as SYDVKM. This chain's CDR3 is CASSTTHGGWGEAFF. The CDR3 DNA is TGTGCCAGCAGCACCACCCACGGGGGCTGGGGTGAAGCTTTCTTT.

This clonotype was observed many times. The chain uses TRBV11-2 and TRBJ1-2; 9 bases are shared with TRBD1. V was clipped by 2 bases and J by 2 bases; unmatched bases: 9. This CDR3 has 17 amino acids. The germline V gene encodes CDR1 SGHAT and CDR2 FQNNGV. In DNA, the CDR3 is TGTGCCAGCAGCTTATGGGGGGGACAGGGACTAAACTATGGCTACACCTTC. It encodes CASSLWGGQGLNYGYTF. The full variable domain, its missing parts supplied by reference TRBV11-2 and TRBJ1-2, is EAGVAQSPRYKIIEKRQSVAFWCNPISGHATLYWYQQILGQGPKLLIQFQNNGVVDDSQLPKDRFSAERLKGVDSTLKIQPAKLEDSAVYLCASSLWGGQGLNYGYTFGSGTRLTVV.

This clonotype was seen many times. The chain recombines TRBV5-1 with TRBJ2-1; D unclear. There are 14 residues in the CDR3. V was pared by 0 bases and J by 3 bases, with 7 bases between. The germline V gene encodes CDR1 SGHRS and CDR2 YFSETQ. CDR3 sequence reads: CASSLDPSYNEQFF. CDR3 sequence (DNA): TGCGCCAGCAGCTTGGACCCGAGCTACAATGAGCAGTTCTTC.

This clonotype was detected ten times or more. The chain uses TRBV12-3 or TRBV12-4 and TRBJ2-5; 9 nucleotides agree with TRBD1. V gave up 7 bases and J gave up 7 bases; unmatched junction bases: 10. The CDR3 loop spans 14 amino acids. The CDR3 DNA reads TGTGCCAGCACCGAGGGACAGGGCTCAGCGACCCAGTACTTC. Its translation is CASTEGQGSATQYF.

In this sample, this clonotype turned up many times. The J gene is TRBJ1-2, the V gene TRBV5-5; D is uncertain. V lost 0 bases and J 0 bases, leaving 15 bases between the germline ends. Germline lookup yields CDR1 SGHKS and CDR2 YYEKEE (reference sequence). The CDR3 runs 17 residues. Here the CDR3 reads CASSLGSFRVTNYGYTF. Here the CDR3 DNA reads TGTGCCAGCAGCTTGGGGTCGTTTAGGGTAACTAACTATGGCTACACCTTC. The full variable domain, with the rest looked up from reference TRBV5-5 and TRBJ1-2, is DAGVTQSPTHLIKTRGQQVTLRCSPISGHKSVSWYQQVLGQGPQFIFQYYEKEERGRGNFPDRFSARQFPNYSSELNVNALLLGDSALYLCASSLGSFRVTNYGYTFGSGTRLTVV.

This clonotype has only a few counts. The chain has TRBV6-5 and TRBJ2-3; the D gene is possibly TRBD2 (6 bases). Germline V gene sequence: CDR1 MNHEY, CDR2 SVGAGI. The V end was cut by 0 bases, the J end by 4 bases, with 14 bases between. This CDR3 is built from 16 residues. The CDR3 coding sequence is TGTGCCAGCAGTTACTCGTTCAGGAGGGCAGCAGATACGCAGTATTTT. It translates to CASSYSFRRAADTQYF.

This clonotype was counted ten times or more. The V and J genes are TRBV2 and TRBJ2-2; the match to TRBD1 covers 8 bases. The CDR3 is 15 amino acids. V trimming: 6 bases; J trimming: 4 bases; junction bases outside the gene matches: 7. Germline CDR1 is SNHLY and CDR2 is FYNNEI. CDR3 sequence: CASSKDRARTGELFF. The CDR3 DNA follows: TGTGCCAGCAGCAAGGACAGGGCTCGCACCGGGGAGCTGTTTTTT.

As concerns this clonotype: One end of the junction varies from germline; a read error may be responsible. The chain employs TRBV4-1 and TRBJ1-5; no clear D gene. This CDR3 has 15 residues. Germline V gives CDR1 MGHRA, CDR2 YSYEKL. The CDR3 DNA reads as TGCGCCAGCAGCTTGACACGAGGTAGCAATCAGCCCCAGAATTTT. Residues: CASSLTRGSNQPQNF.

This clonotype appeared many times. This chain connects TRBV7-8 to TRBJ2-3; the match to TRBD1 covers 8 bases. The germline V gene has CDR1 SGHVS and CDR2 FQNEAQ. The CDR3 consists of 15 residues. Trimming took 5 bases from V and 0 from J; bases not matched to a gene: 4. The DNA for the CDR3 is TGTGCCAGCAGCGTCGACAGGGGAAGCACAGATACGCAGTATTTT. Encoded protein: CASSVDRGSTDTQYF.

This rearrangement joins TRBV10-3 to TRBJ1-5, with D hard to call. The germline V gene encodes CDR1 ENHRY and CDR2 SYGVKD. CDR3 length: 12 amino acids. Between the trimmed V and J ends, which lost 7 bases and 3 bases, there was a span of 7 bases. CDR3: CAIIRINQPQHF. The CDR3 coding sequence is TGTGCCATCATCAGGATCAATCAGCCCCAGCATTTT.

In its sample, this clonotype was seen many times. The chain links TRBV21-1 to TRBJ2-6; the table's D call of TRBD2 was not tested on the DNA. TRBV21-1 is noted as a pseudogene. The CDR3 is 20 amino acids. CDR3 protein: CARDTGSRALGRSGANVLTF. CDR3 nucleotide sequence: TGTGCCAGAGACACGGGATCCAGGGCCCTGGGGAGGTCTGGGGCCAACGTCCTGACTTTC.

This clonotype was recorded many times. The chain has TRBV5-1 and TRBJ1-1; TRBD1 matches 8 bases. The J segment lost 4 bases and the V segment lost 3 bases, leaving 5 bases of the junction unmatched. The CDR3 is 14 amino acids. Per the germline V gene, CDR1 is SGHRS and CDR2 is YFSETQ. The CDR3 loop reads CASSSTGQVTEAFF. As DNA, the CDR3 is TGCGCCAGCAGCTCGACGGGACAGGTCACTGAAGCTTTCTTT.

This clonotype was counted ten times or more. The rearrangement links TRBV12-3 or TRBV12-4 to TRBJ1-1, with TRBD1 as a possible D gene (5 bases). The CDR3 sequence is 14 residues long. Trimming pared 5 bases from V and 4 bases from J, leaving 14 bases between. The chain's CDR3 is CASSPETGGTEAFF. The CDR3 nucleotides read TGTGCCAGCAGTCCGGAGACTGGGGGCACTGAAGCTTTCTTT.

In this sample, this clonotype turned up a few times. The gene calls are TRBV12-3 or TRBV12-4 and TRBJ1-2; D possibly corresponds to TRBD1 (5 bases). The CDR3 consists of 16 residues. The ends were cut back, 1 base at V and 6 bases at J, with 18 bases in the middle. This CDR3 is CASSLVWGGGDHGYTF. CDR3 DNA sequence: TGTGCCAGCAGTTTAGTTTGGGGGGGAGGGGACCATGGCTACACCTTC.

In its sample, this clonotype was seen many times. CDR3 sequence: CASSLARQNTGELFF. The CDR3 bases are TGTGCCAGCAGCTTAGCACGCCAGAACACCGGGGAGCTGTTTTTT. This rearrangement joins TRBV13 to TRBJ2-2, with no clear D. The CDR3 has 15 amino acids. Germline V gene data show CDR1 as PRHDT and CDR2 as FYEKMQ (reference sequence). V was cut by 1 base and J by 1 base, with 7 bases left in between.

This clonotype was recorded a few times. One junction end does not reproduce the germline sequence, and a read error may be involved. V and J are TRBV27 and TRBJ1-5; D might be TRBD1 (5 bases). This CDR3 contains 13 residues. Germline CDR1 MNHEY, CDR2 SMNVEV (reference sequence). This chain's CDR3 is CASSFGGGQPQNF. Here the CDR3 DNA reads TGTGCCAGCAGTTTTGGGGGTGGCCAGCCCCAGAATTTT.

The chain employs TRBV3-1 and TRBJ2-1; D gene unclear. Trimming shortened V by 0 bases and J by 7 bases, and 7 bases separated the two germline ends. CDR1 LGHDT and CDR2 YNNKEL come from the germline V gene (reference sequence). The CDR3 runs to 13 residues. This CDR3 reads CASSQDRWNEQFF. The CDR3 coding sequence is TGTGCCAGCAGCCAAGACAGGTGGAATGAGCAGTTCTTC.

This clonotype has more than one count but fewer than ten. The J gene is TRBJ1-2, the V gene TRBV10-2; D is uncertain. Germline V gene sequence: CDR1 WSHSY, CDR2 SAAADI. V was clipped by 5 bases and J by 5 bases, with 12 bases between them. This CDR3 has 13 residues. CDR3 in DNA: TGCGCCAGCAGTTATCTGTATGGGTATGGCTACACCTTC. It codes for CASSYLYGYGYTF.

Note on this clonotype: This clone may be a read error of a much larger clone one base away. This sequence joins TRBV6-5 and TRBJ1-1, with TRBD1 as a possible D gene (6 bases). CDR3 size: 14 residues. Germline values: CDR1 MNHEY, CDR2 SVGAGI. The CDR3 spells CANSFAGAQAGAFF. As DNA, the CDR3 is TGTGCCAACAGTTTTGCAGGGGCCCAGGCGGGAGCTTTCTTT.

Ten or more counts support this clonotype. The chain joins TRBV5-1 to TRBJ2-3, with a weak D call TRBD2 (5 bases). The germline CDR1 and CDR2 sequences are SGHRS and YFSETQ. This CDR3 region has 13 residues. Trimming stripped 1 base from V and 6 bases from J, with 9 bases between. The CDR3 region is CASSLTGGDTQYF. The CDR3 DNA follows: TGCGCCAGCAGCTTGACCGGCGGGGATACGCAGTATTTT.

The sample holds many counts of this clonotype. The rearrangement uses TRBV5-1 and TRBJ1-1; 7 nucleotides line up with TRBD1. This CDR3 is 14 amino acids long. V trimming: 3 bases; J trimming: 6 bases; junction bases outside the gene matches: 8. Germline assignment: CDR1 SGHRS and CDR2 YFSETQ. CDR3 amino acids: CASSSLLRGPEAFF. In DNA, the CDR3 is TGCGCCAGCAGCTCGCTACTTAGGGGGCCTGAAGCTTTCTTT.

This clonotype was seen at least ten times. This chain connects TRBV20-1 to TRBJ2-3; D is tentatively TRBD1 or TRBD2 (5 bases each). Looked up from germline, CDR1 is DFQATT and CDR2 is SNEGSKA (reference sequence). The CDR3 spans 16 residues. V was clipped by 3 bases and J by 0 bases, with 16 bases between them. In DNA form, the CDR3 reads TGCAGTGCTAGTTTCCCCCGGGGACCTAGCACAGATACGCAGTATTTT. Its protein is CSASFPRGPSTDTQYF.

Many counts were recorded for this clonotype. This sequence joins TRBV24-1 and TRBJ1-5; D may be TRBD1 (5 bases). The CDR3 length is 13 residues. Germline CDR1 and CDR2: KGHDR and SFDVKD. CDR3: CAAGSGNNQPQHF. CDR3 in DNA: TGTGCTGCGGGGTCAGGGAACAATCAGCCCCAGCATTTT.

The sample holds a few counts of this clonotype. The chain joins TRBV3-1 to TRBJ2-2; 12 bases map to TRBD2. Germline CDR1 is LGHDT and CDR2 is YNNKEL (reference sequence). This CDR3 has 16 residues. V lost 5 bases to trimming and J lost 6 bases; unmatched junction nucleotides: 7. The CDR3 reads CASSNRLAGESGELFF. As DNA, the CDR3 is TGTGCCAGCAGCAACAGACTAGCGGGGGAGTCCGGGGAGCTGTTTTTT.

The table lists this clonotype with many counts. The gene calls are TRBV5-1 and TRBJ1-1; 7 nucleotides line up with TRBD1. Germline V gene data show CDR1 as SGHRS and CDR2 as YFSETQ. The CDR3 sequence is 15 residues long. V was pared by 2 bases and J by 4 bases, with 8 bases of the junction left unmatched. This CDR3 is CASSFVGQASTEAFF. CDR3 bases: TGCGCCAGCAGCTTTGTCGGACAGGCCTCCACTGAAGCTTTCTTT.

Remarks on this clonotype: A read error is likely, as this CDR3 ends without the conserved phenylalanine or tryptophan. The chain uses TRBV7-9 and TRBJ2-2; possibly TRBD1 or TRBD2 for D (5 bases each). CDR3 size: 16 residues. V lost 4 bases to trimming and J lost 5 bases, with 17 bases between them. Germline assignment: CDR1 SEHNR and CDR2 FQNEAQ (reference sequence). The CDR3 DNA sequence: TGTGCCAGCAGCTCTCGTGGGGCGAGGGGAACCGGGGAGCTGTTTATT. Translated: CASSSRGARGTGELFI.

The V gene is TRBV5-1, the J gene TRBJ1-1, with TRBD1 matching 11 bases. Germline V gene sequence: CDR1 SGHRS, CDR2 YFSETQ. After removal of 0 bases from V and 6 bases from J, the junction contained 7 bases not matched to a gene. The CDR3 is 16 residues long. CDR3 coding DNA: TGCGCCAGCAGCTTGGCAGGTTCGGGACAGGGGGCTGAAGCTTTCTTT. Protein: CASSLAGSGQGAEAFF. The full variable domain, its missing parts supplied by reference TRBV5-1 and TRBJ1-1, is KAGVTQTPRYLIKTRGQQVTLSCSPISGHRSVSWYQQTPGQGLQFLFEYFSETQRNKGNFPGRFSGRQFSNSRSEMNVSTLELGDSALYLCASSLAGSGQGAEAFFGQGTRLTVV.

CDR3 nucleotides: TGCGCCAGCAGCTTGGGGCTCGGTGGGAAGGACACTGAAGCTTTCTTT. Translated, it gives CASSLGLGGKDTEAFF. The rearrangement joins TRBV5-1 to TRBJ1-1; D unclear. The CDR3 runs 16 residues. CDR1 and CDR2 from the germline V gene are SGHRS and YFSETQ. The V end lost 0 bases, the J end lost 3 bases, and 15 bases lay between the germline ends.

This clonotype was counted ten times or more. This chain connects TRBV5-6 to TRBJ2-4, with TRBD2 as a possible D gene (6 bases). The germline V gene has CDR1 SGHDT and CDR2 YYEEEE. V lost 6 bases and J 0 bases, leaving 10 bases between the germline ends. The CDR3 loop spans 14 amino acids. In DNA form, the CDR3 reads TGTGCCAGCACCGCGGGACTAGCCAAAAACATTCAGTACTTC. Translating it yields CASTAGLAKNIQYF. Supplemented by reference TRBV5-6 and TRBJ2-4, the full variable domain reads DAGVTQSPTHLIKTRGQQVTLRCSPKSGHDTVSWYQQALGQGPQFIFQYYEEEERQRGNFPDRFSGHQFPNYSSELNVNALLLGDSALYLCASTAGLAKNIQYFGAGTRLSVL.

The sample holds many counts of this clonotype. V is TRBV24-1 and J is TRBJ1-2, with 10 nucleotides matching TRBD1. CDR1 KGHDR and CDR2 SFDVKD come from the germline V gene. J lost 8 bases, V lost 4 bases, and 15 bases had no gene match. This CDR3 contains 17 residues. The CDR3 bases are TGTGCCACCAGTGAACATGGCCCGGGACAGGGGTCTGGCGGCTACACCTTC. Protein: CATSEHGPGQGSGGYTF.

The table lists this clonotype with many counts. The V and J genes are TRBV4-1 and TRBJ1-1; tentatively, D is TRBD1 (6 bases). The V gene's germline CDR1 is MGHRA and CDR2 YSYEKL. This CDR3 is built from 15 residues. V lost 4 bases, J lost 5 bases, and 17 bases lay in between. CDR3 protein: CASSPRFGGRTEAFF. The CDR3, as DNA: TGCGCCAGCAGCCCCCGGTTTGGGGGGCGGACTGAAGCTTTCTTT.

This clonotype has at least ten counts. The chain carries TRBV15 and TRBJ2-3; D uncertain. This CDR3 is 16 amino acids long. The V and J ends lost 8 bases and 0 bases respectively, with 18 bases between them. Germline CDR1 reads LNHNV; CDR2 reads YYDKDF (reference sequence). CDR3 DNA: TGTGCCACCGGGTACCCCCGGGCAACTAGCACAGATACGCAGTATTTT. This encodes CATGYPRATSTDTQYF.